The 3 T cell receptor beta chains given below trace back to one sample, sequenced in a study of early T cells in non-severe SARS-CoV-2 infection. In TCRdb, the 5' RACE reads were re-called with MiXCR into one record per CDR3 protein. The sample gives roughly 33,000 distinct CDR3 sequences, 5.7% of which show up once; approximately 5% is in the top ten. Sequencing was done on a sample of whole blood. The receptors derive from an adult who was a healthcare worker with PCR-confirmed SARS-CoV-2 infection or an uninfected control (not recorded which).

This clonotype was seen at least ten times. The chain is built from TRBV7-9 and TRBJ1-2, with TRBD1 matching over 10 bases. The CDR3 is made up of 14 amino acids. Trimming removed 4 bases from V and 7 bases from J; junction bases left unmatched: 6. The germline V gene has CDR1 SEHNR and CDR2 FQNEAQ (reference sequence). CDR3 protein: CASSSTGTGAGYTF. DNA of the CDR3: TGTGCCAGCAGCTCCACCGGGACAGGGGCTGGCTACACCTTC.

In its sample, this clonotype was seen many times. The chain uses TRBV6-2 or TRBV6-3 and TRBJ2-1; D is possibly TRBD1 (6 bases). The V gene lost 2 bases and the J gene lost 8 bases, with 13 bases spanning the gap. From germline, CDR1 is MNHEY and CDR2 SVGEGT. CDR3 length: 14 amino acids. The CDR3 region has the DNA TGTGCCAGCAGTTACCCCCCCAGGGGACATGAGCAGTTCTTC. This codes for CASSYPPRGHEQFF.

The V gene is TRBV15, the J gene TRBJ2-1, with 8 positions matching TRBD1. CDR3 length: 16 amino acids. Germline V lookup: CDR1 LNHNV, CDR2 YYDKDF (reference sequence). V trimming: 1 base; J trimming: 4 bases; junction bases outside the gene matches: 6. The CDR3 loop is CATSRVTGDRYNEQFF. CDR3 in DNA: TGTGCCACCAGCAGAGTGACAGGGGACCGATACAATGAGCAGTTCTTC.